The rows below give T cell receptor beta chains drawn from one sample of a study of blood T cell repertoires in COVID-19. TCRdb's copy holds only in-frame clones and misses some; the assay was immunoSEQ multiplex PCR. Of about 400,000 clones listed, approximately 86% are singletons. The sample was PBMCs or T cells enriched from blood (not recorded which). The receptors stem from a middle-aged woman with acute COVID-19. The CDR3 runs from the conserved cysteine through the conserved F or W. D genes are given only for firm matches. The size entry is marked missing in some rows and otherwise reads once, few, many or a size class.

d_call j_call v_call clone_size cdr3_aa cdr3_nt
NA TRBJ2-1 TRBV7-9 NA CASSQQVGDEQFF TGTGCCAGCAGCCAACAGGTCGGCGATGAGCAGTTCTTC
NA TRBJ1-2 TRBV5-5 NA CASSLDIRYGYTF TGTGCCAGCAGCTTGGACATCAGATATGGCTACACCTTC
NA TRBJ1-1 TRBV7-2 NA CASSLIRGSEAFF TGTGCCAGCAGCTTAATCAGGGGCAGTGAAGCTTTCTTT
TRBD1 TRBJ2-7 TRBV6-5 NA CASRNDRGRSYEQYF TGTGCCAGCAGAAACGACAGGGGCCGCTCCTACGAGCAGTACTTC
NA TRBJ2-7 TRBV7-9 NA CASSFPAGHLMGQYF TGTGCCAGCAGCTTTCCGGCCGGACACTTAATGGGGCAGTACTTC
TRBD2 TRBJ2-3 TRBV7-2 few CASSLGRGTDTQYF TGTGCCAGCAGCTTAGGGCGGGGGACCGATACGCAGTATTTT
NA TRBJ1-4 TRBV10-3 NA CAIRDGATNEKLFF TGTGCCATCAGGGACGGGGCAACTAATGAAAAACTGTTTTTT
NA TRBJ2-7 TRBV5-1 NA CASRERAASYEQYF TGCGCCAGCAGGGAGCGGGCCGCCTCCTACGAGCAGTACTTC
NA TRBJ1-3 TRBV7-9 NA CASSPGSGNTIYF TGTGCCAGCAGTCCAGGGTCTGGAAACACCATATATTTT
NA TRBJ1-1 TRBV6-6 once CASRPTGNTEAFF TGTGCCAGCCGACCGACAGGTAACACTGAAGCTTTCTTT
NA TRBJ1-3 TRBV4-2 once CASSQDPTRESGNTIYF TGTGCCAGCAGCCAAGATCCCACCCGGGAGTCCGGAAACACCATATATTTT
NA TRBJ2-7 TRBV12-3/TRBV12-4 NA CASRRANEQYF TGTGCCAGCCGAAGAGCGAACGAGCAGTACTTC
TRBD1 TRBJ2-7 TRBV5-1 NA CASSSGQGPSYEQYF TGCGCCAGCAGCTCAGGACAGGGTCCCTCCTACGAGCAGTACTTC
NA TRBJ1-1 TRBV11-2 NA CASSLVGAGGKAFF TGTGCCAGCAGCTTAGTAGGGGCGGGGGGAAAAGCTTTCTTT
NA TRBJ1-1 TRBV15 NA CATSRQGNKVSTF TGTGCCACCAGCAGACAGGGGAATAAAGTCTCTACCTTT
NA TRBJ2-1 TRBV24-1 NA CATSDRGARSYNEQFF TGTGCCACCAGTGATCGCGGCGCGAGGTCCTACAATGAGCAGTTCTTC
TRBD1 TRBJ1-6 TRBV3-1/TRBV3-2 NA CASSQDRQGASYNSPLHF TGTGCCAGCAGCCAAGATCGGCAGGGGGCATCCTATAATTCACCCCTCCACTTT
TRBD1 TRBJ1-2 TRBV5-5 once CASSFWGTGNYGYTF TGTGCCAGCAGCTTCTGGGGGACAGGCAACTATGGCTACACCTTC
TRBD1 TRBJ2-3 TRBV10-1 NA CASSGGTGGGTDTQYF TGCGCCAGCAGTGGTGGGACAGGGGGTGGCACAGATACGCAGTATTTT
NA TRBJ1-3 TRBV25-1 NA CASSTPREGNTIYF TGTGCCAGCAGCACCCCCAGGGAAGGAAACACCATATATTTT
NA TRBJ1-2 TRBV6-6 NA CASSPRQEGGYTF TGTGCCAGCAGTCCTCGACAGGAAGGCGGCTACACCTTC
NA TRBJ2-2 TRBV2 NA CASSRRGPNTGELFF TGTGCCAGCAGCAGGCGGGGGCCGAACACCGGGGAGCTGTTTTTT
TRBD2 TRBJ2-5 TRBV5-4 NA CASSSRAGGMETQYF TGTGCCAGCAGCTCAAGAGCGGGGGGAATGGAGACCCAGTACTTC
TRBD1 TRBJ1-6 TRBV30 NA CAWEQGTNSPLHF TGTGCCTGGGAACAGGGGACAAATTCACCCCTCCACTTT
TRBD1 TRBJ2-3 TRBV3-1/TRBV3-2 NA CASQGDRRTDTQYF TGTGCCTCCCAAGGGGACAGACGCACAGATACGCAGTATTTT
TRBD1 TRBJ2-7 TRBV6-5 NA CASSRQGRRPYEQYF TGTGCCAGCAGTAGACAGGGGAGAAGACCCTACGAGCAGTACTTC
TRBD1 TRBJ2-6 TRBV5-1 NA CASSFGTANSGANVLTF TGCGCCAGCAGCTTCGGGACAGCTAACTCTGGGGCCAACGTCCTGACTTTC
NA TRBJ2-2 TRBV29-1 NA CSVDARGPGELFF TGCAGCGTAGACGCCAGGGGACCCGGGGAGCTGTTTTTT